These 27 T cell receptor beta chains were sequenced from one sample in a study of beta chain features in type 1 diabetes. Sequencing targeted expressed TCRB transcripts, as all isolated RNA had been reverse transcribed. Sequencing used immunoSEQ multiplex PCR; TCRdb keeps in-frame clones, though not all of them. This table holds roughly 400,000 clones, over 12% found once. The sample taken for sequencing was naive CD4+ T cells from blood. The receptors come from a woman aged 18-29 years in good health.

This clone was seen only a few times. The V gene is TRBV7-9, the J gene TRBJ2-1; 8 positions match TRBD2. This CDR3 has 15 residues. Trimming took 5 bases from V and 4 from J; bases not matched to a gene: 7. The germline V gene has CDR1 SEHNR and CDR2 FQNEAQ (reference sequence). This CDR3 is CASSQTSAIYNEQFF. For the CDR3, the DNA is TGTGCCAGCAGCCAGACTAGCGCGATATACAATGAGCAGTTCTTC.

There are a few counts of this clone. This chain links TRBV7-3 with TRBJ1-1; D is unclear. The V and J ends lost 4 bases and 6 bases respectively, with 24 bases between them. The germline V gene has CDR1 SGHTA and CDR2 FQGTGA. The CDR3 has 17 amino acids. The DNA for the CDR3 is TGTGCCAGCAGCTCTTCCGTAGAGGCGGCGATTTTTTCTGAAGCTTTCTTT. It is translated as CASSSSVEAAIFSEAFF.

The chain carries TRBV5-6 and TRBJ1-4; the match to TRBD1 covers 7 bases. Trimming cost V 1 base and J 10 bases; bases outside gene matches: 10. The CDR3 loop spans 15 amino acids. Germline CDR1 is SGHDT and CDR2 is YYEEEE. The CDR3 coding sequence is TGTGCCAGCAGCTTGTGGAGAACAGGGGACGGAAAACTGTTTTTT. Translation gives CASSLWRTGDGKLFF.

The chain carries TRBV9 and TRBJ1-2; weak D call: TRBD1 (5 bases). The CDR3 is 13 amino acids. V was cut by 0 bases and J by 8 bases, with 11 bases left in between. Germline V gene data show CDR1 as SGDLS and CDR2 as YYNGEE. The CDR3 here is CASSVEGLSGYTF. CDR3 DNA: TGTGCCAGCAGCGTAGAGGGGCTCAGCGGCTACACCTTC. Supplemented by reference TRBV9 and TRBJ1-2, the full variable domain reads DSGVTQTPKHLITATGQRVTLRCSPRSGDLSVYWYQQSLDQGLQFLIQYYNGEERAKGNILERFSAQQFPDLHSELNLSSLELGDSALYFCASSVEGLSGYTFGSGTRLTVV.

This clone was found a few times. The chain combines TRBV5-1 with TRBJ2-7, with 8 bases fitting TRBD1. The trim removed 4 bases at V and 3 bases at J, leaving 6 bases unmatched. There are 14 residues in the CDR3. CDR1 is SGHRS, CDR2 YFSETQ, per germline. CDR3 in DNA: TGCGCCAGCAGCAAGGACAGGGAGCGCTACGAGCAGTACTTC. Its translation is CASSKDRERYEQYF. Based on the CDR3 plus reference TRBV5-1 and TRBJ2-7, the full variable domain is KAGVTQTPRYLIKTRGQQVTLSCSPISGHRSVSWYQQTPGQGLQFLFEYFSETQRNKGNFPGRFSGRQFSNSRSEMNVSTLELGDSALYLCASSKDRERYEQYFGPGTRLTVT.

The table lists this clone with a few counts. The chain combines TRBV15 with TRBJ2-7; 7 nucleotides align to TRBD2. There are 15 residues in the CDR3. Per germline, CDR1 LNHNV and CDR2 YYDKDF (reference sequence). Trimming at V came to 0 bases and at J to 7 bases, leaving 9 bases not matched to a gene. CDR3 coding DNA: TGTGCCACCAGCAGAGAATCGACTAGCCGAAGGGAGCAGTACTTC. Translation gives CATSRESTSRREQYF.

This clone occurred a few times. The chain has TRBV5-1 and TRBJ2-7, with D perhaps matching TRBD1 (6 bases). V lost 4 bases and J lost 3, with 14 bases in between. Germline V gene data show CDR1 as SGHRS and CDR2 as YFSETQ. This CDR3 contains 14 residues. The CDR3 protein is CASSLGTLLYEQYF. The CDR3 coding sequence is TGCGCCAGCAGCCTCGGGACACTCCTCTACGAGCAGTACTTC. The complete variable domain, with remaining parts taken from reference TRBV5-1 and TRBJ2-7, reads KAGVTQTPRYLIKTRGQQVTLSCSPISGHRSVSWYQQTPGQGLQFLFEYFSETQRNKGNFPGRFSGRQFSNSRSEMNVSTLELGDSALYLCASSLGTLLYEQYFGPGTRLTVT.

The genes are TRBV5-1 and TRBJ2-1, with 8 bases that match TRBD2. With 5 bases clipped from V and 10 bases from J, the junction kept 11 bases outside the gene matches. CDR3 length equals 14 residues. Germline CDR1 and CDR2: SGHRS and YFSETQ. The CDR3 DNA is TGCGCCAGCAGTAGGCTAGCGGGTGAGGGGGAGCAGTTCTTC. As protein: CASSRLAGEGEQFF. The full variable domain, completed using reference TRBV5-1 and TRBJ2-1, is KAGVTQTPRYLIKTRGQQVTLSCSPISGHRSVSWYQQTPGQGLQFLFEYFSETQRNKGNFPGRFSGRQFSNSRSEMNVSTLELGDSALYLCASSRLAGEGEQFFGPGTRLTVL.

The chain is built from TRBV30 and TRBJ2-7; no clear D gene. V was pared by 2 bases and J by 4 bases, with 9 bases between. The CDR3 consists of 12 residues. Germline V CDR1 and CDR2: GTSNPN, SVGIG (reference sequence). The CDR3 here is CAWSQNTYEQYF. CDR3 nucleotides: TGTGCCTGGAGTCAAAACACGTACGAGCAGTACTTC.

The genes are TRBV29-1 and TRBJ1-2; D gene unclear. This CDR3 has 13 residues. In germline, CDR1 is SQVTM, CDR2 ANQGSEA. The ends were cut back, 6 bases at V and 1 base at J, with 12 bases in the middle. CDR3 region: CSVVQDVNYGYTF. The CDR3 DNA reads TGCAGCGTAGTCCAGGATGTTAACTATGGCTACACCTTC.

This clone was counted only a few times. This sequence joins TRBV14 and TRBJ1-2; no reliable D call. The V and J ends lost 0 bases and 6 bases respectively, with 14 bases between them. The V gene's germline CDR1 is SGHDN and CDR2 FVKESK. There are 15 residues in the CDR3. In nucleotides, the CDR3 is TGTGCCAGCAGCCAAGATGGGCGCAGATACGATGGCTACACCTTC. Its translation: CASSQDGRRYDGYTF.

The V call is TRBV9, the J call TRBJ1-3; no clear D. Germline assignment: CDR1 SGDLS and CDR2 YYNGEE. This CDR3 is 15 amino acids long. V was pared by 4 bases and J by 0 bases, with 11 bases between. The DNA for the CDR3 is TGTGCCAGCAGCCCCCCCGTTCGCTCTGGAAACACCATATATTTT. Its translation is CASSPPVRSGNTIYF.

In this sample, this clone turned up a few times. The CDR3 is CASSPLAGRQETQYF. CDR3 nucleotide sequence: TGTGCCAGCAGCCCCTTAGCGGGGAGACAAGAGACCCAGTACTTC. The chain links TRBV28 to TRBJ2-5; TRBD2 matches 8 bases. Losses at the gene ends were 6 bases for V and 2 bases for J; bases not matched to a gene: 8. The CDR3 spans 15 residues. Per germline, CDR1 MDHEN and CDR2 SYDVKM.

This clone was recorded a few times. The CDR3 DNA reads TGTGCCAGCAGCCGGGACAGGGGATTGAACACTGAAGCTTTCTTT. Translated, it gives CASSRDRGLNTEAFF. V and J are TRBV9 and TRBJ1-1, with 10 bases identical to TRBD1. The J segment lost 0 bases and the V segment lost 4 bases, leaving 3 bases of the junction unmatched. CDR1 SGDLS and CDR2 YYNGEE come from the germline V gene. This CDR3 spans 15 amino acids.

V usage is TRBV7-9 and J usage is TRBJ2-7; no clear D gene. The V end lost 5 bases, the J end lost 3 bases, and 5 bases lay between the germline ends. CDR1 and CDR2 from the germline V gene are SEHNR and FQNEAQ (reference sequence). The CDR3 runs 11 residues. CDR3 region: CASSADYEQYF. The DNA for the CDR3 is TGTGCCAGCAGCGCAGACTACGAGCAGTACTTC.

This clone has just a few counts. V usage is TRBV29-1 and J usage is TRBJ2-7, with 7 nucleotides matching TRBD1. CDR3 length: 11 amino acids. V was clipped by 6 bases and J by 5 bases; unmatched bases: 4. Germline loops: CDR1 SQVTM, CDR2 ANQGSEA. This chain's CDR3 is CSVTGTNEQYF. CDR3 bases: TGCAGCGTGACAGGGACCAACGAGCAGTACTTC.

The table lists this clone with a few counts. V is TRBV18 and J is TRBJ2-1, with TRBD2 matching over 7 bases. Germline-derived CDR1 and CDR2 are KGHSH and LQKENI. This CDR3 is built from 14 residues. After removal of 5 bases from V and 3 bases from J, the junction contained 4 bases not matched to a gene. CDR3 loop: CASSGAGVYNEQFF. Here the CDR3 DNA reads TGTGCCAGCTCAGGGGCGGGAGTCTACAATGAGCAGTTCTTC.

The V and J genes are TRBV7-9 and TRBJ2-7, with TRBD2 as a possible D gene (5 bases). Germline values: CDR1 SEHNR, CDR2 FQNEAQ (reference sequence). Trimming shortened V by 5 bases and J by 3 bases, and 11 bases separated the two germline ends. The CDR3 is made up of 13 amino acids. The CDR3 DNA follows: TGTGCCAGCAGCGGGAGCATATTCTACGAGCAGTACTTC. It encodes CASSGSIFYEQYF.

The table lists this clone with a few counts. This chain links TRBV15 with TRBJ1-1; D gene unclear. The germline V gene has CDR1 LNHNV and CDR2 YYDKDF (reference sequence). This CDR3 has 15 residues. The ends were cut back, 4 bases at V and 5 bases at J, with 17 bases in the middle. CDR3 in amino acids: CATSTTGWARTEAFF. The CDR3 bases are TGTGCCACCAGCACCACCGGCTGGGCTCGGACTGAAGCTTTCTTT.

The chain is built from TRBV30 and TRBJ1-5; D unresolved. The CDR3 runs 16 residues. The germline V and J ends were trimmed by 0 bases and 2 bases, with 14 bases remaining between them. Germline V gene lookup returns CDR1 GTSNPN and CDR2 SVGIG (reference sequence). The DNA of the CDR3 is TGTGCCTGGAGTGTACCTGGTTGGGAGCGCAATCAGCCCCAGCATTTT. Translated, it gives CAWSVPGWERNQPQHF.

The V call is TRBV29-1, the J call TRBJ1-1, with 7 bases fitting TRBD1. V shed 6 bases, J shed 0 bases, and the junction held 4 bases outside the gene matches. This CDR3 region has 13 residues. CDR1 is SQVTM, CDR2 ANQGSEA, per germline. The CDR3 DNA follows: TGCAGCGTCGACGACAGGGTGAACACTGAAGCTTTCTTT. Protein: CSVDDRVNTEAFF.

This chain links TRBV14 with TRBJ2-7, with a possible D match to TRBD1 (6 bases). With 4 bases removed from V and 7 bases from J, the gap between germline ends came to 26 bases. CDR1 is SGHDN and CDR2 is FVKESK in the germline V gene. The CDR3 covers 17 residues. The CDR3 region has the DNA TGTGCCAGCAGCCTTCGACAGAATTGGGGGCGCTCGGGGGAGCAGTACTTC. Its protein product is CASSLRQNWGRSGEQYF. Looking up the rest from reference TRBV14 and TRBJ2-7 gives the full variable domain: EAGVTQFPSHSVIEKGQTVTLRCDPISGHDNLYWYRRVMGKEIKFLLHFVKESKQDESGMPNNRFLAERTGGTYSTLKVQPAELEDSGVYFCASSLRQNWGRSGEQYFGPGTRLTVT.

This chain uses TRBV5-4 with TRBJ1-2, with TRBD1 identical over 11 bases. Germline V lookup: CDR1 SGHNT, CDR2 YYREEE (reference sequence). V shed 3 bases, J shed 3 bases, and the junction held 4 bases outside the gene matches. The CDR3 runs 15 residues. Here the CDR3 reads CASSSPGQGDYGYTF. DNA of the CDR3: TGTGCCAGCAGCTCTCCGGGACAGGGGGACTATGGCTACACCTTC.

This clone was found a few times. The J gene is TRBJ2-5, the V gene TRBV5-1; TRBD2 matches 8 bases. The germline V gene encodes CDR1 SGHRS and CDR2 YFSETQ. The CDR3 is made up of 15 amino acids. J lost 4 bases, V lost 1 base, and 6 bases had no gene match. DNA of the CDR3: TGCGCCAGCAGCTTGTCCACGGGAGGGGGAGAGACCCAGTACTTC. It translates to CASSLSTGGGETQYF.

This clone was seen more than once but under ten times. The V call is TRBV5-4, the J call TRBJ2-7; possible D gene TRBD1, 6 bases. V dropped 1 base and J dropped 3 bases, with 11 bases sitting between them. CDR1 and CDR2 (germline): SGHNT, YYREEE (reference sequence). The CDR3 runs 14 residues. The CDR3 DNA is TGTGCCAGCAGCTTGAATGACAGGCGCTACGAGCAGTACTTC. It yields the protein CASSLNDRRYEQYF.

There are a few counts of this clone. In nucleotides, the CDR3 is TGTGCCAGCAGCCGCGACACAAACTACGAGCAGTACTTC. As protein: CASSRDTNYEQYF. This chain uses TRBV5-4 with TRBJ2-7; D remains ambiguous. V was pared by 4 bases and J by 3 bases, with 11 bases between. The CDR3 loop spans 13 amino acids. CDR1 and CDR2 (germline): SGHNT, YYREEE (reference sequence).

The V call is TRBV5-1, the J call TRBJ2-7; 12 bases fit TRBD2. Germline V lookup: CDR1 SGHRS, CDR2 YFSETQ. V lost 0 bases to trimming and J lost 0 bases; unmatched junction nucleotides: 7. CDR3 length equals 18 residues. The CDR3 reads CASSLELAGGSSSYEQYF. The DNA of the CDR3 is TGCGCCAGCAGCTTGGAACTAGCGGGAGGATCGAGCTCCTACGAGCAGTACTTC.